This T cell receptor (beta chain) was retrieved from a study of blood T cell repertoires in COVID-19. Study-level background: Acute-phase and convalescent COVID-19 samples originated in the United States, Italy and Spain. Sources were T cells, B-cell-depleted T cells, or PBMCs; the material itself was cDNA or gDNA.

The CDR3 is 14 residues long. The V end was cut by 4 bases, the J end by 0 bases, with 8 bases between. Germline-derived CDR1 and CDR2 are SGHRS and YFSETQ. Authors' data handling: Estimation of nucleated cell counts was performed using reference gene primer amplification. TCRdb's table, derived via immunoSEQ multiplex PCR, lists solely in-frame clones and lacks some. That table supplies the V and J calls and clone size; D and trimming were determined from the DNA. The sample has about 64,000 clones; roughly four fifths are singletons. The V call is TRBV5-1, the J call TRBJ2-1; D perhaps matches TRBD2 (5 bases). The receptor's source is a human donor in a cohort sampled during active COVID-19. Sequencing was done on a sample of peripheral blood. The DNA for the CDR3 is TGCGCCAGCAGCGAGGGTAGCTCCTACAATGAGCAGTTCTTC. It encodes CASSEGSSYNEQFF.